The 8 T cell receptor beta chains below come from one sample, sequenced in a study of human T cells and chemical hapten exposure. TCRdb itself ran the RACE reads through MiXCR, one entry per CDR3 protein. The sample consists of about 380,000 distinct CDR3 sequences, about 4.4% of them appearing once. Sample time point: patch test 1, 2 weeks after DPC sensitization. Treatment here: therapeutic diphenylcyclopropenone sensitization with weekly scalp DPC. Sequenced here: whole blood, sampled in connection with sensitization to the hapten diphenylcyclopropenone (DPC). The receptors shown here come from a woman between 45 and 65 years old with alopecia areata. Some clones in this sample may be carry-over from other donors' samples.

This clonotype has ten or more counts. The chain uses TRBV6-1 and TRBJ2-6; D gene ambiguous. The V end lost 5 bases, the J end lost 0 bases, and 8 bases lay between the germline ends. In germline, CDR1 is MNHNS, CDR2 SASEGT. The CDR3 length is 15 residues. CDR3 sequence reads: CASSPNSSGANVLTF. The CDR3 DNA follows: TGTGCCAGCAGTCCCAACAGCTCTGGGGCCAACGTCCTGACTTTC.

V gene TRBV28 combines with J gene TRBJ1-2; tentative D call: TRBD1 (6 bases). V was shortened by 8 bases and J by 5 bases, with 21 bases between the two germline ends. The CDR3 runs 15 residues. In germline, CDR1 is MDHEN, CDR2 SYDVKM. CDR3 bases: TGTGCCAGCGTCCCAACAGGGTCGTTAGAATATGGCTACACCTTC. It encodes CASVPTGSLEYGYTF.

This clonotype was seen at least ten times. The chain's CDR3 is CSAQQQGWGTEAFF. As DNA, the CDR3 is TGCAGTGCTCAGCAACAGGGTTGGGGCACTGAAGCTTTCTTT. The J gene is TRBJ1-1, the V gene TRBV20-1; weak D call: TRBD1 (6 bases). Trimming took off 5 bases at V and 4 bases at J, with 17 bases between the two ends. In germline, CDR1 is DFQATT, CDR2 SNEGSKA (reference sequence). This CDR3 is 14 amino acids long.

The CDR3 reads CASSLAGTGGDGYGYTF. The CDR3, as DNA: TGTGCCAGCAGTTTGGCGGGGACAGGGGGCGACGGCTATGGCTACACCTTC. V usage is TRBV28 and J usage is TRBJ1-2; 12 nucleotides align to TRBD1. The CDR3 covers 17 residues. The germline V gene has CDR1 MDHEN and CDR2 SYDVKM. Trimming removed 3 bases from V and 4 bases from J; junction bases left unmatched: 9.

This clonotype was picked up many times. The chain has TRBV27 and TRBJ1-5; the D gene is possibly TRBD1 (6 bases). Germline V CDR1 and CDR2: MNHEY, SMNVEV (reference sequence). Trimming removed 0 bases from V and 1 base from J, with 10 bases in between. This CDR3 spans 16 amino acids. The CDR3 sequence is CASSLSGGMSNQPQHF. In nucleotides, the CDR3 is TGTGCCAGCAGTTTATCAGGGGGAATGAGCAATCAGCCCCAGCATTTT.

This clonotype was observed at least ten times. The rearrangement uses TRBV11-1 and TRBJ2-5; 7 nucleotides line up with TRBD1. V gave up 3 bases and J gave up 9 bases; unmatched junction bases: 7. CDR3 length: 13 residues. Per the germline V gene, CDR1 is SGHAT and CDR2 is FQDESV (reference sequence). CDR3 DNA sequence: TGTGCCAGCAGCTTCGGACAGGCAGGGGCCCAGTACTTC. The encoded protein is CASSFGQAGAQYF.

Ten or more counts support this clonotype. The gene calls are TRBV12-3 or TRBV12-4 and TRBJ2-6; 8 bases agree with TRBD1. V lost 4 bases to trimming and J lost 0 bases; unmatched junction nucleotides: 2. The CDR3 is 16 residues long. The DNA for the CDR3 is TGTGCCAGCAGTTCGGGGACAGGCTCTGGGGCCAACGTCCTGACTTTC. This translates into CASSSGTGSGANVLTF.

This clonotype occurred many times. The chain's CDR3 is CASSLGLAKETQYF. The CDR3 coding sequence is TGTGCCAGCAGTCTCGGACTAGCGAAAGAGACCCAGTACTTC. The chain couples TRBV12-3 or TRBV12-4 to TRBJ2-5, with 9 bases identical to TRBD2. The CDR3 is 14 amino acids. V trimming: 5 bases; J trimming: 3 bases; junction bases outside the gene matches: 4.